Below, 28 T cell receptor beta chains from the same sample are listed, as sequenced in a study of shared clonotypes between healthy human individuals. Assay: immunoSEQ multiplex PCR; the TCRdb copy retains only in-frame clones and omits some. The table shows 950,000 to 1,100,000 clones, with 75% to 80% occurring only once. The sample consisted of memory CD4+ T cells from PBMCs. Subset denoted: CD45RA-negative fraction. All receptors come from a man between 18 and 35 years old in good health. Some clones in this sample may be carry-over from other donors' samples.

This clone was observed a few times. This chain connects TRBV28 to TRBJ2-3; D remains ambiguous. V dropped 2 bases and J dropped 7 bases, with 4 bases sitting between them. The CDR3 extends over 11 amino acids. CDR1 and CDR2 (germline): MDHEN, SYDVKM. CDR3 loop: CASSLGNTQYF. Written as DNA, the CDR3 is TGTGCCAGCAGTTTAGGGAATACGCAGTATTTT.

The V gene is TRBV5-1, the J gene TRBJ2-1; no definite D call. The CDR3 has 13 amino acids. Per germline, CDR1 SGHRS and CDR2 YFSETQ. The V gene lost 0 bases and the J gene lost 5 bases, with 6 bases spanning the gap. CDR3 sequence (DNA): TGCGCCAGCAGCTTGGTCGGTAACAATGAGCAGTTCTTC. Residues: CASSLVGNNEQFF. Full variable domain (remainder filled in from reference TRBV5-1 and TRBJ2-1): KAGVTQTPRYLIKTRGQQVTLSCSPISGHRSVSWYQQTPGQGLQFLFEYFSETQRNKGNFPGRFSGRQFSNSRSEMNVSTLELGDSALYLCASSLVGNNEQFFGPGTRLTVL.

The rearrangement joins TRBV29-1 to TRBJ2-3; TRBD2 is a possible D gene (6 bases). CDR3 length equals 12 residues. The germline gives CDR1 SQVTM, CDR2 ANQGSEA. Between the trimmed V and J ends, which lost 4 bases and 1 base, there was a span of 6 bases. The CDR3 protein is CSVGGGTDTQYF. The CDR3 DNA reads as TGCAGCGTTGGGGGGGGCACAGATACGCAGTATTTT.

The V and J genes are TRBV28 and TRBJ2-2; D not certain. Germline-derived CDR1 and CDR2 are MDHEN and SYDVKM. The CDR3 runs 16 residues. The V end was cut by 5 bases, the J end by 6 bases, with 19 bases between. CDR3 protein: CASSPGGSKDAGELFF. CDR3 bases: TGTGCCAGCAGTCCCGGCGGCTCCAAGGACGCCGGGGAGCTGTTTTTT. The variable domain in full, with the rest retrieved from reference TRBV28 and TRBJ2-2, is DVKVTQSSRYLVKRTGEKVFLECVQDMDHENMFWYRQDPGLGLRLIYFSYDVKMKEKGDIPEGYSVSREKKERFSLILESASTNQTSMYLCASSPGGSKDAGELFFGEGSRLTVL.

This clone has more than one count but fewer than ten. CDR3 DNA: TGCGCCAGCAGCTGGGATATTAGCGGGACTACCGGGGAGCTGTTTTTT. Amino acid sequence: CASSWDISGTTGELFF. The chain uses TRBV5-1 and TRBJ2-2; 8 bases map to TRBD2. The CDR3 spans 16 residues. Germline lookup yields CDR1 SGHRS and CDR2 YFSETQ. The V gene end was trimmed by 3 bases and the J gene end by 5 bases; junction bases not matched to a gene: 9.

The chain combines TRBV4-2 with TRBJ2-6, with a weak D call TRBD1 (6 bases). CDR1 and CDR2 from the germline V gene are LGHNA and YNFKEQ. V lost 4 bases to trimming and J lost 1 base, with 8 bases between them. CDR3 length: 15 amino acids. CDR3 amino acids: CASSRDMSGANVLTF. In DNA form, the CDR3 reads TGTGCCAGCAGCCGGGACATGTCTGGGGCCAACGTCCTGACTTTC.

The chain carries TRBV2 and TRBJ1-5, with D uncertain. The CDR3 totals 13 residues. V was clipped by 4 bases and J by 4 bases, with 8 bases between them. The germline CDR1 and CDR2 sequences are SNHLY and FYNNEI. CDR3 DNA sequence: TGTGCCAGCAGTGCTAAGGAGAATCAGCCCCAGCATTTT. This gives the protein CASSAKENQPQHF.

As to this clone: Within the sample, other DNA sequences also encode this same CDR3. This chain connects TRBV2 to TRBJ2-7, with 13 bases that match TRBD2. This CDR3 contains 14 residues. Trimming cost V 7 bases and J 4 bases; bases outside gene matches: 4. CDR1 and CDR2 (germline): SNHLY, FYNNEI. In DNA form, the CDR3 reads TGTGCCAGCATGAGGACTAGCGGGAGTTACGAGCAGTACTTC. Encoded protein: CASMRTSGSYEQYF. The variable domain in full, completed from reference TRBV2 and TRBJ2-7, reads EPEVTQTPSHQVTQMGQEVILRCVPISNHLYFYWYRQILGQKVEFLVSFYNNEISEKSEIFDDQFSVERPDGSNFTLKIRSTKLEDSAMYFCASMRTSGSYEQYFGPGTRLTVT.

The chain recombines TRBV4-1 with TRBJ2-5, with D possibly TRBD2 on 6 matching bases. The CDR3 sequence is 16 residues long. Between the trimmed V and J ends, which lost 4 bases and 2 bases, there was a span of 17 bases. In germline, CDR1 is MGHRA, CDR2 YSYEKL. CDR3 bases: TGCGCCAGCAGCCGGAGGGTGGGAGCCGTACAAGAGACCCAGTACTTC. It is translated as CASSRRVGAVQETQYF.

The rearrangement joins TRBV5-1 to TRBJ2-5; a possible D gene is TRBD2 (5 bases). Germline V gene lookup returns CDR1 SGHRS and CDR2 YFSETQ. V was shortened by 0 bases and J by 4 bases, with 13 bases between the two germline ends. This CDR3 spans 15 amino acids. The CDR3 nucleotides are TGCGCCAGCAGCTTGGCCGACATCGAGGGAGAGACCCAGTACTTC. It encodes CASSLADIEGETQYF.

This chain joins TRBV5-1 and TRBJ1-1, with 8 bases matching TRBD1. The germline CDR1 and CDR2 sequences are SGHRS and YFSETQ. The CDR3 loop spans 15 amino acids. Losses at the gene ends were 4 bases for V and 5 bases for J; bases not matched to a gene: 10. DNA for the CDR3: TGCGCCAGCAGCGCCTCTCAGGGGGCAGGGACTGAAGCTTTCTTT. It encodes CASSASQGAGTEAFF.

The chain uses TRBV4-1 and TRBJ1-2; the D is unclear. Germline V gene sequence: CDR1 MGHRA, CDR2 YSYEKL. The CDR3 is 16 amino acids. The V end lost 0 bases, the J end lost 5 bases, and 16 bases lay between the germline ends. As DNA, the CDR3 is TGCGCCAGCAGCCAAGAGGCCACCGGCAGCCGATATGGCTACACCTTC. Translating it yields CASSQEATGSRYGYTF.

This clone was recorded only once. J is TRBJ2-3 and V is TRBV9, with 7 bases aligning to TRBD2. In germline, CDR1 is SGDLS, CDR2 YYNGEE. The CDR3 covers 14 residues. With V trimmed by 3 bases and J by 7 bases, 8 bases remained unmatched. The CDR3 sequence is CASSAAGTTNTQYF. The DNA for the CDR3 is TGTGCCAGCAGCGCCGCCGGGACTACAAATACGCAGTATTTT.

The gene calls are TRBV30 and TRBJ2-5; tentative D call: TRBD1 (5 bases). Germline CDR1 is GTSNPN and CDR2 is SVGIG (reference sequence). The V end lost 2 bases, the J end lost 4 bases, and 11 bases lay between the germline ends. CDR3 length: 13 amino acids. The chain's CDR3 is CAWSSGKVETQYF. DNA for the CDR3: TGTGCCTGGAGTTCAGGGAAAGTAGAGACCCAGTACTTC.

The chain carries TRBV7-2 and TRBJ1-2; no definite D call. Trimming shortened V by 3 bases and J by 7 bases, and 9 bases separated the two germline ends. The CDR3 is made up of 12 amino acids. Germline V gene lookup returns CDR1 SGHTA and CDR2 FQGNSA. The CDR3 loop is CASSFRLFGYTF. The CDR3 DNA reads TGTGCCAGCAGCTTCAGGTTGTTTGGCTACACCTTC.

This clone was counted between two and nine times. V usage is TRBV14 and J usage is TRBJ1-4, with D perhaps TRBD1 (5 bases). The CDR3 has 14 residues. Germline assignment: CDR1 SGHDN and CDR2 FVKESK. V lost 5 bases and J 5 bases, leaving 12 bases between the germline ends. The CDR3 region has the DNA TGTGCCAGCAGCATACGACAGCAGAATGAAAAACTGTTTTTT. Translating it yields CASSIRQQNEKLFF.

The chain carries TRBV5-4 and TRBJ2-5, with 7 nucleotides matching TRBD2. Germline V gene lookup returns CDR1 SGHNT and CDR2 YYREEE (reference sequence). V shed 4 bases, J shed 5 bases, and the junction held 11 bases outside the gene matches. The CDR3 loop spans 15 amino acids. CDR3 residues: CASSKPSGDGETQYF. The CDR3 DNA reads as TGTGCCAGCAGCAAGCCTAGCGGAGACGGGGAGACCCAGTACTTC.

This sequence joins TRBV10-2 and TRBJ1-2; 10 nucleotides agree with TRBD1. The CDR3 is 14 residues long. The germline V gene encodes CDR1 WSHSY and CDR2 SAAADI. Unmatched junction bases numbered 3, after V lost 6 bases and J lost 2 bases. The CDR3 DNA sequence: TGCGCCAGCAGCCCGACAGGGGGCAACTATGGCTACACCTTC. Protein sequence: CASSPTGGNYGYTF.

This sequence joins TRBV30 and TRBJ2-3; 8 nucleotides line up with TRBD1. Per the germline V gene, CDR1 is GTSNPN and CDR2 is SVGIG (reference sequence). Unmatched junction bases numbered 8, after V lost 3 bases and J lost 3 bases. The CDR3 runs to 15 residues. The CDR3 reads CAWSDGQGWTDTQYF. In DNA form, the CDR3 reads TGTGCCTGGAGCGACGGACAGGGATGGACAGATACGCAGTATTTT.

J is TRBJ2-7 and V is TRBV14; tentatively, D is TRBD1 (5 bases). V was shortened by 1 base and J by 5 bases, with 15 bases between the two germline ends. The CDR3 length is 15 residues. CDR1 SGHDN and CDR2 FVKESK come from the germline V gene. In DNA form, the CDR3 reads TGTGCCAGCAGCCAAGCAGGGAAGGGCGTCGACGAGCAGTACTTC. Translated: CASSQAGKGVDEQYF. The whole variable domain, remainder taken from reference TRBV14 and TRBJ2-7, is EAGVTQFPSHSVIEKGQTVTLRCDPISGHDNLYWYRRVMGKEIKFLLHFVKESKQDESGMPNNRFLAERTGGTYSTLKVQPAELEDSGVYFCASSQAGKGVDEQYFGPGTRLTVT.

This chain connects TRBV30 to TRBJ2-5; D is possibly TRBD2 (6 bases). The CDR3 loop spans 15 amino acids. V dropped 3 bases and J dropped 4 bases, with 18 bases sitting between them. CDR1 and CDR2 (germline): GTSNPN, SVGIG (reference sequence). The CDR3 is CAWRGWMAGRETQYF. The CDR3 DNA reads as TGTGCCTGGAGGGGGTGGATGGCGGGGAGAGAGACCCAGTACTTC.

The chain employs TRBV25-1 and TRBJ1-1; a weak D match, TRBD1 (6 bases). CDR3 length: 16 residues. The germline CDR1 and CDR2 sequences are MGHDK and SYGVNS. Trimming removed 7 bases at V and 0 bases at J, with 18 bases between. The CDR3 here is CASMYRGAGMNTEAFF. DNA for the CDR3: TGTGCCAGCATGTACCGGGGGGCCGGCATGAACACTGAAGCTTTCTTT.

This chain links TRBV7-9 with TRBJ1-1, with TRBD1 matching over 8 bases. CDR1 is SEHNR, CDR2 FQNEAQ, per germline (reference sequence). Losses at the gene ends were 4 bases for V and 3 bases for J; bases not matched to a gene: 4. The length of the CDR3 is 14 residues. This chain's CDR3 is CASSSSDRDTEAFF. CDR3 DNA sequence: TGTGCCAGCAGCTCCTCGGACAGGGACACTGAAGCTTTCTTT.

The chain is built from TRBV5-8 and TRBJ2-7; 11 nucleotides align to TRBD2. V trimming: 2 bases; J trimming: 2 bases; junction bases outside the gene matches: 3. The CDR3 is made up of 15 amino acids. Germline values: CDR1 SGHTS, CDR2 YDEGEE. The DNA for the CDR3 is TGTGCCAGCAGCTTTTATAGCGGGAGGGCCTACGAGCAGTACTTC. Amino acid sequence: CASSFYSGRAYEQYF.

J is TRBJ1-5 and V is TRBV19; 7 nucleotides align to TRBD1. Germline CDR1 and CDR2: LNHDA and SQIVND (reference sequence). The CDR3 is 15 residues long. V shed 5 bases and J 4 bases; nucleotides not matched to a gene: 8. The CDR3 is CASSSLTGLNQPQHF. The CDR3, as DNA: TGTGCCAGTAGTTCCTTGACAGGGCTTAATCAGCCCCAGCATTTT.

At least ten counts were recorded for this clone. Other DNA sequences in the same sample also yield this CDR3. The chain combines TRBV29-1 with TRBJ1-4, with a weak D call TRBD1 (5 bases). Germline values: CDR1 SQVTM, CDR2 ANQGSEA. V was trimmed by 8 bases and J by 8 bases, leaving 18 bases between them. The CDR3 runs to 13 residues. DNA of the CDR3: TGCAGCTTTTCCGGGGGAACCGGGGAAAAACTGTTTTTT. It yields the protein CSFSGGTGEKLFF.

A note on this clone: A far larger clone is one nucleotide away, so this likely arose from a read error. The CDR3 loop is CASSLGASGSSYNEQFF. The CDR3 nucleotides read TGTGCCAGCAGCTTAGGGGCTAGCGGGAGCTCCTACAATGAGCAGTTCTTC. The chain links TRBV7-2 to TRBJ2-1; 10 positions agree with TRBD2. Germline loops: CDR1 SGHTA, CDR2 FQGNSA. The CDR3 runs to 17 residues. Trimming cost V 1 base and J 0 bases; bases outside gene matches: 3. The variable domain in full, completed from reference TRBV7-2 and TRBJ2-1, reads GAGVSQSPSNKVTEKGKDVELRCDPISGHTALYWYRQSLGQGLEFLIYFQGNSAPDKSGLPSDRFSAERTGGSVSTLTIQRTQQEDSAVYLCASSLGASGSSYNEQFFGPGTRLTVL.

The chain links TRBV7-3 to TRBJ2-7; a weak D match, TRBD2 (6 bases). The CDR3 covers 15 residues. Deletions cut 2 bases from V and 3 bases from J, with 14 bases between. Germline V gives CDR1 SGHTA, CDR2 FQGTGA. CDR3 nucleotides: TGTGCCAGCAGCTTAGTTGGCGGGGCCCACTACGAGCAGTACTTC. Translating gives CASSLVGGAHYEQYF.